The clone carrying this T cell receptor (beta chain) has just a few counts. Averaging approximately 110 mL, one heparinised blood draw came from each individual donor. Sequencing targeted expressed TCRB transcripts, as all isolated RNA had been reverse transcribed. Only in-frame clones appear in the TCRdb table, and some are missing; sequencing was by immunoSEQ multiplex PCR. The sample contains roughly 170,000 clones, approximately 13% of which appear only once. This specimen belongs to a study of beta chain features in type 1 diabetes. About the study: Age, gender, cell numbers and subset yield matched between patients and controls.

Trimming left V 8 bases short and J 0 bases short, with 20 bases between. Germline CDR1 is LNHDA and CDR2 is SQIVND (reference sequence). The CDR3 has 17 amino acids. J is TRBJ1-5 and V is TRBV19, with a weak D call TRBD1 (5 bases). The sequenced material came from central memory CD4+ T cells from blood. This receptor was obtained from a woman aged 18-30 years in good health. Here the CDR3 reads CASQRGLISLSNQPQHF. CDR3 bases: TGTGCCAGTCAAAGGGGCCTCATCTCCCTTAGCAATCAGCCCCAGCATTTT.